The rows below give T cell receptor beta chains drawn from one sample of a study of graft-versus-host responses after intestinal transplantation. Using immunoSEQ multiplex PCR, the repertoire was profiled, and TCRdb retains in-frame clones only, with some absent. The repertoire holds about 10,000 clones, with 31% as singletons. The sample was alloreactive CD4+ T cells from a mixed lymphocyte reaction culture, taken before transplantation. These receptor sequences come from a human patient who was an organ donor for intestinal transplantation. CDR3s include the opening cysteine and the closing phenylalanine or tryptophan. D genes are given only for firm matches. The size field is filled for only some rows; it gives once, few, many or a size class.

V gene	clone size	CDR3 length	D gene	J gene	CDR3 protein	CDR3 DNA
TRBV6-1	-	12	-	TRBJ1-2	CASSLQGRGYTF	TGTGCCAGCAGTCTGCAGGGACGCGGCTACACCTTC
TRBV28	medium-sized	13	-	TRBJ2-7	CAASGSSSYEQYF	TGTGCCGCTTCCGGGTCGAGCTCCTACGAGCAGTACTTC
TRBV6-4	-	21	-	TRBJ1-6	CASSDLRPADYTEGHLSPLHF	TGTGCCAGCAGTGACCTAAGGCCCGCCGATTACACCGAGGGGCATCTTTCACCCCTCCACTTT
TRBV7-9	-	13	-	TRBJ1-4	CASSSGQYEKLFF	TGTGCCAGCAGTTCCGGACAGTATGAAAAACTGTTTTTT
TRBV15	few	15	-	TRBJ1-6	CATSRAGGINSPLHF	TGTGCCACCAGCCGGGCTGGCGGAATCAATTCACCCCTCCACTTT
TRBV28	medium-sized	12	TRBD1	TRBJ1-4	CASTTSGGKLFF	TGTGCCAGTACGACGTCAGGGGGAAAACTGTTTTTT
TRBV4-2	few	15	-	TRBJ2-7	CASSQDGTDPYEQYF	TGTGCCAGCAGCCAAGATGGGACGGATCCCTACGAGCAGTACTTC
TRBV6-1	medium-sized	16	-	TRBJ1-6	CASSALTTGNNSPLHF	TGTGCCAGCAGTGCGTTAACCACAGGGAATAATTCACCCCTCCACTTT
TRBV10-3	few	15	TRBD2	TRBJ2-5	CAIRGGLAGDGTQYF	TGTGCCATCAGGGGAGGACTAGCGGGGGACGGGACCCAGTACTTC
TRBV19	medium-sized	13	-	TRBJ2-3	CASSPQGTDTQYF	TGTGCCAGTAGTCCACAGGGTACAGATACGCAGTATTTT
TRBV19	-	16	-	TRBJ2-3	CASSDYQVLATDTQYF	TGTGCCAGTAGTGACTATCAGGTCCTAGCCACAGATACGCAGTATTTT
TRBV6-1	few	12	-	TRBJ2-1	CASIRSYNEQFF	TGTGCCAGCATACGGTCCTACAATGAGCAGTTCTTC
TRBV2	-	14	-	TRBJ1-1	CASILGGGVTEAFF	TGTGCCAGCATCTTGGGGGGAGGGGTCACTGAAGCTTTCTTT
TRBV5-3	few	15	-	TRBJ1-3	CARSLRSNSGNTIYF	TGTGCCAGAAGCTTGAGGAGTAACTCTGGAAACACCATATATTTT
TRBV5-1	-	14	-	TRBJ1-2	CASSPFWGEDGYTF	TGCGCCAGCAGCCCCTTTTGGGGCGAGGATGGCTACACCTTC
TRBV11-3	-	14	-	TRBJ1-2	CASSPQVFSGGYTF	TGTGCCAGCAGCCCACAGGTGTTTTCGGGTGGCTACACCTTC
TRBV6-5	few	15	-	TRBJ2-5	CASKKEGGRQETQYF	TGTGCCAGCAAAAAAGAGGGGGGACGCCAAGAGACCCAGTACTTC